These T cell receptor beta chains were read from a single sample in a study of control samples from healthy donors and cancer patients. Profiling relied on immunoSEQ multiplex PCR, and the TCRdb table lists in-frame clones only, not all of them. Of approximately 14,000 clones in the sample, approximately 75% were seen once. Sequenced sample: formalin-fixed, paraffin-embedded tissue. All receptors come from a female donor with lung cancer. Both conserved end residues are part of each CDR3. A D gene is named only where the DNA matches it firmly. Some rows have no size entry. The others give once, few or many, or a class for an expanded clone.

v_call	clone_size	d_call	j_call	cdr3_nt	cdr3_aa
TRBV11-2	.	.	TRBJ2-4	TGTGCCAGCAGCTCGGGCGGCATTCAGTACTTC	CASSSGGIQYF
TRBV3-1/TRBV3-2	.	.	TRBJ2-1	TGTGCCAGCAGCCAAGTTTCGGGGATAGTCAATGAGCAGTTCTTC	CASSQVSGIVNEQFF
TRBV27	.	.	TRBJ2-5	TGTGCCAGCAGTGTAAACAGGGATACGGAGACCCAGTACTTC	CASSVNRDTETQYF
TRBV6-5	.	.	TRBJ1-5	TGTGCCAGCGAGTCCGACAGAAATCAGCCCCAGCATTTT	CASESDRNQPQHF
TRBV4-3	.	.	TRBJ2-1	TGCGCCAGCAGCCAAGATCGTAGGGGGGGGAACTATGAGCAGTTCTTC	CASSQDRRGGNYEQFF
TRBV7-2	.	.	TRBJ1-1	TGTGCCAGCAGCTTAGTACGGGCGAACACTGAAGCTTTCTTT	CASSLVRANTEAFF
TRBV10-3	.	.	TRBJ1-5	TGTGCCATCAGTGAGAGCGGTAATGGGCAGCCCCAGCATTTT	CAISESGNGQPQHF
TRBV13	.	.	TRBJ2-3	TGTGCCAGCAGCTTCGGGAGACCGGCAGATACGCAGTATTTT	CASSFGRPADTQYF
TRBV6-2/TRBV6-3	.	.	TRBJ1-5	TGTGCCAGCAGTTACTCGGGCTTCAGAAGTCGGCCCCAGCATTTT	CASSYSGFRSRPQHF
TRBV5-6	.	.	TRBJ2-7	TGTGCCAGCAGCTTGTACTACGAGCAGTACTTC	CASSLYYEQYF
TRBV19	once	.	TRBJ2-1	TGTGCCACCTCCTTGCAAGGGGCGCATATCTACAATGAGCAGTTCTTC	CATSLQGAHIYNEQFF
TRBV5-4	.	.	TRBJ1-1	TGTGCCAGCAGCGGGGAGAACACTGAAGCTTTCTTT	CASSGENTEAFF
TRBV19	.	.	TRBJ1-1	TGTGCCAGTAGTATAGTAGGACTCAACACTGAAGCTTTCTTT	CASSIVGLNTEAFF
TRBV11-1	once	TRBD1	TRBJ2-1	TGTGCCAGCAGCTCCACCACAGGGGGCGCTGCACAGTTCTTC	CASSSTTGGAAQFF
TRBV9	.	TRBD2	TRBJ2-5	TGTGCCAGCACCCGGCGCGGGGGAGGTGGGGGGCAAGAGACCCAGTACTTC	CASTRRGGGGGQETQYF
TRBV2	once	.	TRBJ2-1	TGTGCCAGCAGTGGGGGGAGAGCAAATGAGCAGTTCTTC	CASSGGRANEQFF
TRBV6-2/TRBV6-3	.	TRBD1	TRBJ2-7	TGTGCCAGCCGCCCCACCGAGACAGGGGGGTACGAGCAGTACTTC	CASRPTETGGYEQYF
TRBV4-1	.	.	TRBJ2-1	TGCGCCAGCAGCCAAGTTGATATGGGCATGAGCTCCTACAATGAGCAGTTCTTC	CASSQVDMGMSSYNEQFF
TRBV13	few	TRBD2	TRBJ2-7	TGTGCCAGCAGGCCTCGGGGGGGCACTATCTACGAGCAGTACTTC	CASRPRGGTIYEQYF
TRBV5-1	.	.	TRBJ2-7	TGCGCCAGCAGCTTGGAGGGGGGCCCCTACGAGCAGTACTTC	CASSLEGGPYEQYF
TRBV4-3	.	TRBD2	TRBJ2-7	TGCGCCAGCAGCCAAGGCATAAGCGGGGGGTCCTCCTACGAGCAGTACTTC	CASSQGISGGSSYEQYF
TRBV5-1	.	TRBD2	TRBJ2-1	TGCGCCAGCAGCTTCCTAGCGGATAATGAGCAGTTCTTC	CASSFLADNEQFF
TRBV9	.	TRBD1	TRBJ2-7	TGTACCAGCAGCGTAGGCAGCCTAGGGGGCGACTACGAGCAGTACTTC	CTSSVGSLGGDYEQYF
TRBV18	.	.	TRBJ1-6	TGTGCCAGCTCACCATCAGGGGTCACCCTGGGGATAAATTCACCCCTCCACTTT	CASSPSGVTLGINSPLHF
TRBV30	.	.	TRBJ1-5	TGTGCCTGGACGGGAGCATATAATCAGCCCCAGCATTTT	CAWTGAYNQPQHF
TRBV7-8	few	.	TRBJ1-5	TGTGCCAGCAGCTTAGGAGGCAGGACGCTGAATCAGCCCCAGCATTTT	CASSLGGRTLNQPQHF
TRBV18	.	.	TRBJ1-3	TGTGCCAGCTCAGTTGACAGGGGAAACACCATATATTTT	CASSVDRGNTIYF
TRBV7-3	few	.	TRBJ2-7	TGTGCCAGCAGCGAATGGGGCGGTCCACCGAAATATTCCTACGAGCAGTACTTC	CASSEWGGPPKYSYEQYF
TRBV4-1	.	TRBD2	TRBJ2-4	TGCGCCAGCAGCCAACCCCCAGCGGGGGGGGCCAAAAACATTCAGTACTTC	CASSQPPAGGAKNIQYF
TRBV13	few	.	TRBJ2-3	TGTGCCAGCAGCTTAAGGGCTAGCGCTAGCACAGATACGCAGTATTTT	CASSLRASASTDTQYF
TRBV9	.	.	TRBJ2-5	TGTGCCAGCAGCGTGGGGGTAGGAGAAGAGACCCAGTACTTC	CASSVGVGEETQYF
TRBV6-5	once	TRBD1	TRBJ2-1	TGTGCCAGCAGAAAGGACAGGGAGTCCTACAATGAGCAGTTCTTC	CASRKDRESYNEQFF
TRBV5-6	.	.	TRBJ2-1	TGTGCCAGCTACCGGAAGTTCATTGGCAATGAGCAGTTCTTC	CASYRKFIGNEQFF
TRBV7-9	.	.	TRBJ1-1	TGTGCCAGCAGCTTCGAAGATGGGGGGCTAACTGAAGCTTTCTTT	CASSFEDGGLTEAFF
TRBV4-2	.	.	TRBJ2-3	TGTGCCAGCAGCCAAGGGCAGGGGCCAACAGATACGCAGTATTTT	CASSQGQGPTDTQYF
TRBV29-1	.	TRBD2	TRBJ2-5	TGCAGCGTACGAGCGGGGGGTCAAGAGACCCAGTACTTC	CSVRAGGQETQYF
TRBV19	.	TRBD2	TRBJ2-3	TGTGCCAGTAGTATTCGCGGGAGCCATACGCAGTATTTT	CASSIRGSHTQYF
TRBV5-1	.	.	TRBJ2-3	TGCGCCAGCAGCTTGAACTATTTAACAGATACGCAGTATTTT	CASSLNYLTDTQYF
TRBV7-2	.	TRBD2	TRBJ2-1	TGTGCCAGCAGCTTAGTGGGGGGGACCTACAATGAGCAGTTCTTC	CASSLVGGTYNEQFF
TRBV24-1	.	.	TRBJ2-3	TGTGCCGCTCGGGACTCTTCCACAGATACGCAGTATTTT	CAARDSSTDTQYF
TRBV27	.	.	TRBJ2-3	TGTGCCAGCAGTTTTTTAGGGGCCACCGGCGGCATTTGCGGGACCAAGAGCACAGATACGCAGTATTTT	CASSFLGATGGICGTKSTDTQYF
TRBV7-8	.	.	TRBJ1-4	TGTGCCAGCAGCTTAGACGTAGGGGCTAATGAAAAACTGTTTTTT	CASSLDVGANEKLFF
TRBV6-5	few	TRBD2	TRBJ2-3	TGTGCCAGCCGCGGTTGCGGGGGATACACAGATACGCAGTATTTT	CASRGCGGYTDTQYF
TRBV28	.	TRBD1	TRBJ2-3	TGTGCCAGCAGTGTACCGGGACAGGCGGGAGATACGCAGTATTTT	CASSVPGQAGDTQYF
TRBV9	.	TRBD1	TRBJ2-7	TGTGCCAGCAGCGGAGGACAGGGGGCCTTTAATCCCTACGAGCAGTACTTC	CASSGGQGAFNPYEQYF
TRBV5-1	.	.	TRBJ1-2	TGCGCCAGCAGCTTCCACGGGGACTATAACTATGGCTACACCTTC	CASSFHGDYNYGYTF
TRBV10-3	once	.	TRBJ2-7	TGTGCCATCAGTAAACTTGACACCCTCGAGCAGTACTTC	CAISKLDTLEQYF